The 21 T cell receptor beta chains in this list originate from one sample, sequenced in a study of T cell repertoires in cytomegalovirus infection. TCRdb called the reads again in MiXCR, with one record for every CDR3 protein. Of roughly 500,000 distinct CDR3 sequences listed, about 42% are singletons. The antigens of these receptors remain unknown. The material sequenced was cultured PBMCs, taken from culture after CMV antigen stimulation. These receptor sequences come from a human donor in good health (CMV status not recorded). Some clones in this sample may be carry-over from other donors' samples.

CDR3 sequence: CASSRNRIGLADNYEQYF. For the CDR3, the DNA is TGTGCCAGCAGCCGAAACCGGATTGGACTAGCGGACAACTACGAGCAGTACTTC. This rearrangement joins TRBV12-3 or TRBV12-4 to TRBJ2-7; 10 nucleotides line up with TRBD2. V gave up 6 bases and J gave up 3 bases; unmatched junction bases: 17. This CDR3 is 18 amino acids long.

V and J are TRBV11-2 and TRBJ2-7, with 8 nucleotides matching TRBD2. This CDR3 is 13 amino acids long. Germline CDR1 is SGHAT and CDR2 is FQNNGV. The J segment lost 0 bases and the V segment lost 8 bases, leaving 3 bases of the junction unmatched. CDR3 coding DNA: TGTGCCAGCTCTAGCGGGTACTCCTACGAGCAGTACTTC. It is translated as CASSSGYSYEQYF.

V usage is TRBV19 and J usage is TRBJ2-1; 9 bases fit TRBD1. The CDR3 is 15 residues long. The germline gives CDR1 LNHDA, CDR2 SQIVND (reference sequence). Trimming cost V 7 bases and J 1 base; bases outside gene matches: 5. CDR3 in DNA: TGTGCCAGTAACGACAGGGGGTCTTCCTACAATGAGCAGTTCTTC. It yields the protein CASNDRGSSYNEQFF.

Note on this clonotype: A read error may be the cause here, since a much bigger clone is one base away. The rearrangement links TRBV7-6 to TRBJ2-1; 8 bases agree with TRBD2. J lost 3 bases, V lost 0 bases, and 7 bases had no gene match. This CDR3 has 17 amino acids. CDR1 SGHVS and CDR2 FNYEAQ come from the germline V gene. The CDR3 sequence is CASSLAPSGWVYNEQFF. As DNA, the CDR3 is TGTGCCAGCAGCTTAGCTCCTAGCGGGTGGGTCTACAATGAGCAGTTCTTC.

The CDR3 DNA follows: TGTGCCAGCAGCTTAATACAGCTGAATAGCAATCAGCCCCAGCATTTT. Translated, it gives CASSLIQLNSNQPQHF. The chain has TRBV7-8 and TRBJ1-5, with unresolved D. CDR3 length equals 16 residues. Trimming took off 2 bases at V and 0 bases at J, with 11 bases between the two ends. Germline CDR1 and CDR2: SGHVS and FQNEAQ.

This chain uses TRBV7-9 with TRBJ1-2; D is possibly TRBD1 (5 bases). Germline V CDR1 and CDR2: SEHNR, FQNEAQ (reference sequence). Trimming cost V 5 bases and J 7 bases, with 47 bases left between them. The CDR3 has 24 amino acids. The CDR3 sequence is CASSKVKTSVGKTPWWGFRFGYTF. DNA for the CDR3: TGTGCCAGCAGCAAAGTTAAAACGAGTGTGGGGAAAACGCCGTGGTGGGGGTTCCGTTTTGGCTACACCTTC.

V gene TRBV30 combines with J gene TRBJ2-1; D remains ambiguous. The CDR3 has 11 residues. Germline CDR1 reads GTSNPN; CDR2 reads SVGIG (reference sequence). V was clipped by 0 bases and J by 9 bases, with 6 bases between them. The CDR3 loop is CAWSVRGEQFF. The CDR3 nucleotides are TGTGCCTGGAGTGTACGTGGTGAGCAGTTCTTC.

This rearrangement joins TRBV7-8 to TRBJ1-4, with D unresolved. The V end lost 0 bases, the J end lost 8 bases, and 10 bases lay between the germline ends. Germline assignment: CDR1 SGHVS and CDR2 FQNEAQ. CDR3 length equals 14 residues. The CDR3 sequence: CASSLANRGEKLFF. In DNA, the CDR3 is TGTGCCAGCAGCTTAGCGAACCGCGGGGAAAAACTGTTTTTT.

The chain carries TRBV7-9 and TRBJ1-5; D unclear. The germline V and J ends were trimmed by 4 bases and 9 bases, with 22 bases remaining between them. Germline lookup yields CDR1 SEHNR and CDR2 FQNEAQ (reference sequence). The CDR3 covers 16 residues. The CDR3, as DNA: TGTGCCAGCAGCTCACCCGAACCGGGAGGCTATGGGCCCCAGCATTTT. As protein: CASSSPEPGGYGPQHF.

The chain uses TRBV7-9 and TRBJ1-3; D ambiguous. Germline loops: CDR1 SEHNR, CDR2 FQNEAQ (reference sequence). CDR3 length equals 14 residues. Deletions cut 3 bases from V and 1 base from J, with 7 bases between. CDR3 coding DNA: TGTGCCAGCAGCTTCGATTTTTCTGGAAACACCATATATTTT. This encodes CASSFDFSGNTIYF.

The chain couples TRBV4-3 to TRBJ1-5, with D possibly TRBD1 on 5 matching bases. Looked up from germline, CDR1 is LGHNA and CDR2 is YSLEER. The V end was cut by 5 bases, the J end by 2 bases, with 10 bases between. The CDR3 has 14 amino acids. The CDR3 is CASSREGRNQPQHF. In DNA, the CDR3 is TGCGCCAGCAGCAGGGAGGGGCGCAATCAGCCCCAGCATTTT.

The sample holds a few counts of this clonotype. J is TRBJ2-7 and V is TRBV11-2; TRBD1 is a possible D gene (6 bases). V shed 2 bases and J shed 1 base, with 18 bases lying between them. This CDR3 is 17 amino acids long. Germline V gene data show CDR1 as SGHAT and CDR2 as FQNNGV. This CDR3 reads CASSLSPTGFGSYEQYF. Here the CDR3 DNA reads TGTGCCAGCAGCTTATCGCCGACAGGTTTCGGATCCTACGAGCAGTACTTC. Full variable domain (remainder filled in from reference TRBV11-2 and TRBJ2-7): EAGVAQSPRYKIIEKRQSVAFWCNPISGHATLYWYQQILGQGPKLLIQFQNNGVVDDSQLPKDRFSAERLKGVDSTLKIQPAKLEDSAVYLCASSLSPTGFGSYEQYFGPGTRLTVT.

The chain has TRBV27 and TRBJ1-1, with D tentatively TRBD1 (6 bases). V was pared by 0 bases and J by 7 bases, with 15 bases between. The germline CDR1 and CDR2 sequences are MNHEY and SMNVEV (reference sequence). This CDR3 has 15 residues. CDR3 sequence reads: CASSLSPTGYGEAFF. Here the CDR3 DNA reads TGTGCCAGCAGTTTATCCCCAACAGGGTATGGTGAAGCTTTCTTT.

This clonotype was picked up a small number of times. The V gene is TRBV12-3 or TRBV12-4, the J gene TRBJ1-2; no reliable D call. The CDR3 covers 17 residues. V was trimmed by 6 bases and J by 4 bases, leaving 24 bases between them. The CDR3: CASSPLQSALPSYGYTF. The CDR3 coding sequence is TGTGCCAGCAGCCCCCTTCAATCTGCGTTACCTAGCTATGGCTACACCTTC.

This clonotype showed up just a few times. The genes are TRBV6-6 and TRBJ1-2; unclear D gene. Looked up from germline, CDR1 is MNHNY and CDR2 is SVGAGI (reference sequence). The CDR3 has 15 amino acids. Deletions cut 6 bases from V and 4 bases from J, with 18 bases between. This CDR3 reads CASRILKGPPYGYTF. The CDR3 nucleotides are TGTGCCAGCAGGATACTGAAGGGCCCGCCCTATGGCTACACCTTC.

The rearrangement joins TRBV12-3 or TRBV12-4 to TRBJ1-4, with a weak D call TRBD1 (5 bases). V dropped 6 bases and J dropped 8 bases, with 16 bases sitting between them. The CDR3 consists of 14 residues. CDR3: CASSPVGAGEKLFF. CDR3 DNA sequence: TGTGCCAGCAGCCCAGTCGGGGCGGGGGAAAAACTGTTTTTT.

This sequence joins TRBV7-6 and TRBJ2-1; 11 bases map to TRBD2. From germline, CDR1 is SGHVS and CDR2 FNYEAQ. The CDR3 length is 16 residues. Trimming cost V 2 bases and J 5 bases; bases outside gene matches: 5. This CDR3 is CASSLRGLAGHNEQFF. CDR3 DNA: TGTGCCAGCAGCTTAAGAGGACTAGCGGGTCACAATGAGCAGTTCTTC.

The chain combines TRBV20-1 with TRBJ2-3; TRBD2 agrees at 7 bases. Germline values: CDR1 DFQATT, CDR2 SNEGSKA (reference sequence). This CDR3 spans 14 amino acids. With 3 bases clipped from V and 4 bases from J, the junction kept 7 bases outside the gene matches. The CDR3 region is CSASQGGSADTQYF. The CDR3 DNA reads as TGCAGTGCTAGCCAGGGCGGGAGTGCAGATACGCAGTATTTT.

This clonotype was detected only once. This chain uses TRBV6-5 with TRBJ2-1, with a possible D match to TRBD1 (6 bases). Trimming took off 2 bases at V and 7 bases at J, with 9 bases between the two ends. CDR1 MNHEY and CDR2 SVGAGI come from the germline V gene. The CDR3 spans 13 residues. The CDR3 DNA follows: TGTGCCAGCAGTTACGGACAGATAAATGAGCAGTTCTTC. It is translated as CASSYGQINEQFF.

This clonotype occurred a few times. The DNA of the CDR3 is TGTGCCAGCAGCTTGAGCGGGATCTCCTACAATGAGCAGTTCTTC. Translation gives CASSLSGISYNEQFF. The chain is built from TRBV11-3 and TRBJ2-1; 7 nucleotides line up with TRBD2. Per germline, CDR1 SGHNT and CDR2 YENEEA. This CDR3 has 15 residues. J lost 0 bases, V lost 3 bases, and 2 bases had no gene match.

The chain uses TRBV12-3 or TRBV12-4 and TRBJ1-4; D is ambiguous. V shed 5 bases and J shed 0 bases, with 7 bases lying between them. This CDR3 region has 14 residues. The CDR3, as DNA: TGTGCCAGCAGTGCGCTAACAACTAATGAAAAACTGTTTTTT. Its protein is CASSALTTNEKLFF.